This T cell receptor beta chain was sequenced for a study of spatial heterogeneity in lung cancer. Study outcomes and limitations: Ubiquitous expanded tumor TCRs were observed in blood more at resection than follow-up.

V lost 1 base, J lost 1 base, and 20 bases lay in between. This CDR3 region has 18 residues. Looked up from germline, CDR1 is SGHVS and CDR2 is FNYEAQ. This clonotype was seen at least ten times. Its antigen is unidentified. Time point specified: sample taken at primary tumor resection. Unsorted tumor, nontumor lung tissue or cryopreserved PBMC supplied the whole RNA. Samples were obtained from about 72 donors, all untreated early-stage non-small cell lung cancer patients. TCRdb itself ran the 5' RACE reads through MiXCR, one entry per CDR3 protein. The sample consists of some 40,000 distinct CDR3 sequences, less than 5.5% of them appearing once.

Source: PBMCs, taken at surgery. This chain uses TRBV7-6 with TRBJ2-7; D may correspond to TRBD1 or TRBD2 (5 bases each). This receptor was obtained from a female donor with early-stage non-small cell lung cancer. The DNA of the CDR3 is TGTGCCAGCAGCTTAGACCCTCCAGGCTCTGGGGGATCCTACGAGCAGTACTTC. Protein: CASSLDPPGSGGSYEQYF.